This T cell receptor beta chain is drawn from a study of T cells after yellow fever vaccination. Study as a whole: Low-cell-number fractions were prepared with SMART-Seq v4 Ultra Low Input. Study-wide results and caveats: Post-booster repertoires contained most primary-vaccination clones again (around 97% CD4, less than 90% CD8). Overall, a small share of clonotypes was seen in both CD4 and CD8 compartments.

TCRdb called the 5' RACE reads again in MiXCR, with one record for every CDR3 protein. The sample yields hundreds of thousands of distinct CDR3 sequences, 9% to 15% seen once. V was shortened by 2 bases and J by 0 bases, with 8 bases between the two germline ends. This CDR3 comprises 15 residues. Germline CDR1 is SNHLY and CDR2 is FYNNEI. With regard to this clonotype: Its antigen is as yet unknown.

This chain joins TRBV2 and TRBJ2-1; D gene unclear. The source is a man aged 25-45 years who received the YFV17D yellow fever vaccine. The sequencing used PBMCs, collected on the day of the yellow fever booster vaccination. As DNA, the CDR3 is TGTGCCAGCAGTGAACTTGCTAGCTCCTACAATGAGCAGTTCTTC. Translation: CASSELASSYNEQFF.